This is a list of T cell receptor beta chains from one sample in a study of T cells in Graves' hyperthyroidism and ophthalmopathy. TCRdb reprocessed the multiplex PCR reads via MiXCR and lists one record per CDR3 protein. The table includes hundreds of thousands of distinct CDR3 sequences, 38% detected once. Sequencing was done on a sample of blood. These receptors all come from a man aged 18 to 35 with Graves' hyperthyroidism. The CDR3 runs from the conserved cysteine through the conserved F or W. A D gene is named only where the DNA matches it firmly. Where a row states a size, it is once, few, many or the class of an expanded clone; other rows omit it.

d_call,j_call,clone_size,v_call,cdr3_nt,cdr3_aa
.,TRBJ1-5,.,TRBV12-3/TRBV12-4,TGTGCCAGCAGCCAACGCGCCTGGCAGCCCCAGCATTTT,CASSQRAWQPQHF
.,TRBJ1-5,.,TRBV20-1,TGCAGTGCTAGTTCGACGGAGGGCAGCAATCAGCCCCAGCATTTT,CSASSTEGSNQPQHF
.,TRBJ2-2,.,TRBV4-1,TGCGCCAGCAGCCACCCTTCAGGGTTGACCGGGGAGCTGTTTTTT,CASSHPSGLTGELFF
.,TRBJ1-1,.,TRBV20-1,TGCAGTGCTAGGCCTACCTGGGAAACTGAAGCTTTCTTT,CSARPTWETEAFF
.,TRBJ1-3,once,TRBV7-2,TGTGCCAGCAGCTCCTCCGCGGGAAGGATTAACACCATATATTTT,CASSSSAGRINTIYF
.,TRBJ2-7,many,TRBV6-5,TGTGCCAGCAGTTATCAGGGCAGGTCCTACGAGCAGTACTTC,CASSYQGRSYEQYF
.,TRBJ2-2,.,TRBV20-1,TGCAGTGGGGAAAAGGCGAACACCGGGGAGCTGTTTTTT,CSGEKANTGELFF
.,TRBJ1-1,once,TRBV3-1,TGTGCCAGCAGTAGGAACAGGGACGAAGCTTTCTTT,CASSRNRDEAFF
.,TRBJ1-1,many,TRBV15,TGTGCCACCAGCAGCCTAGACGGGGGCCTGATGAACACTGAAGCTTTCTTT,CATSSLDGGLMNTEAFF
.,TRBJ2-7,.,TRBV20-1,TGCAGTGCTAGAGGGCAGTCCTACGAGCAGTACTTC,CSARGQSYEQYF
.,TRBJ2-1,.,TRBV29-1,TGCAGCGTTGGTGGATACAATGAGCAGTTCTTC,CSVGGYNEQFF
.,TRBJ2-5,few,TRBV10-3,TGTGCCATCAGTGAGTCGAAGAGGGTTACTGAAAAAATGTACCAAGAGACCCAGTACTTC,CAISESKRVTEKMYQETQYF
TRBD1,TRBJ1-1,.,TRBV7-2,TGTGCCAGCAGCTTAGAAAGGACAGGGACTGAAGCTTTCTTT,CASSLERTGTEAFF
.,TRBJ1-6,many,TRBV11-2,TGTGCCAGCAGCAGACAGGTCTATAATTCACCCCTCCACTTT,CASSRQVYNSPLHF
.,TRBJ1-1,.,TRBV5-1,TGCGCCAGCAGCCTTGACCTTTTGGACACTGAAGCTTTCTTT,CASSLDLLDTEAFF
.,TRBJ2-7,.,TRBV4-1,TGCGCCAGCAGCCAAGTTGGACAGACCTACGAGCAGTACTTC,CASSQVGQTYEQYF
.,TRBJ1-6,many,TRBV5-1,TGCGCCAGCAGCGCCCGGACAGCGAGATGGGATTCACCCCTCCACTTT,CASSARTARWDSPLHF
TRBD1,TRBJ2-7,.,TRBV7-8,TGTGCCAGCAGTCCAGACAGGGTAGCAACTTACGAGCAGTACTTC,CASSPDRVATYEQYF
.,TRBJ2-2,.,TRBV5-1,TGCGCCAGCAGCCCCGGACGGTTGAACACCGGGGAGCTGTTTTTT,CASSPGRLNTGELFF
.,TRBJ1-2,many,TRBV7-8,TGTGCCAGCAGCTTATACCCGATTCCTTGGGACTATGGCTACACCTTC,CASSLYPIPWDYGYTF
.,TRBJ2-2,few,TRBV5-6,TGTGCCAGCAGCTTGAGTCAGCGGGCCTACACCGGGGAGCTGTTTTTT,CASSLSQRAYTGELFF
.,TRBJ1-1,few,TRBV5-4,TGTGCCAGCAGCGGGTCCGGGACGGGGAACACTGAAGCTTTCTTT,CASSGSGTGNTEAFF
.,TRBJ2-7,.,TRBV7-2,TGCGCCAGCAGCCAAGCAGGGGCCAGGCCTAGTTACGAGCAGTACTTC,CASSQAGARPSYEQYF
.,TRBJ1-3,few,TRBV20-1,TGCAGTGCTAGAGTGGAAGGAAACACCATATATTTT,CSARVEGNTIYF
TRBD2,TRBJ2-2,few,TRBV29-1,TGCAGCGTTGGGCTAGCGGGGGGCCTCGGCACCGGGGAGCTGTTTTTT,CSVGLAGGLGTGELFF
.,TRBJ2-7,.,TRBV20-1,TGCAGTGCTAAGCGATCAGGGGTCTACGAGCAGTACTTC,CSAKRSGVYEQYF
.,TRBJ2-1,.,TRBV7-9,TGTGCCAGCAGCTCCAAATGGGAACAGTTCTTC,CASSSKWEQFF
.,TRBJ2-5,.,TRBV5-1,TGCGCCAGCAGCTTGGCCTCTGCTAGCAGAGAGACCCAGTACTTC,CASSLASASRETQYF
.,TRBJ1-5,.,TRBV5-8,TGCGCCAGCAGCCAAGGTGGGGAAGGTCAGCCCCAGCATTTT,CASSQGGEGQPQHF
.,TRBJ1-1,.,TRBV6-5,TGTGCCAGCAGTTACGTCCTCAGGGAGGAAGAAGCTTTCTTT,CASSYVLREEEAFF
.,TRBJ1-6,.,TRBV10-2,TGTGCCAGCAGTTACAGTGGGGCGGGGAATTCACCCCTCCACTTT,CASSYSGAGNSPLHF
.,TRBJ1-6,many,TRBV5-1,TGTGCCAGCAGCTTGGCTGGGGGAGAGGGTTCACCCCTCCACTTT,CASSLAGGEGSPLHF
.,TRBJ2-5,.,TRBV7-9,TGTGCCAGCAGCTTAGGTCTCACCTCGGCAGAGACCCAGTACTTC,CASSLGLTSAETQYF
.,TRBJ2-7,many,TRBV20-1,TGCAGTGCGGACCGGGCTGGGGCTTACGAGCAGTACTTC,CSADRAGAYEQYF
.,TRBJ1-4,.,TRBV10-3,TGTGCCATCAGTGAAGAGTTCCTCTTCTCGGATGAAAAACTGTTTTTT,CAISEEFLFSDEKLFF
.,TRBJ2-6,.,TRBV7-3,TGTGCCAGCAGCTTAACGGATAACACTGAAGCTTTC,CASSLTDNTEAF
.,TRBJ2-2,.,TRBV2,TGTGCCAGCAGTTACGCGACTTACCCTACCGGGGAGCTGTTTTTT,CASSYATYPTGELFF
.,TRBJ1-1,.,TRBV7-2,TGTGCCAGCAGTCGACGGACAGTTGAAGCTTTCTTT,CASSRRTVEAFF
.,TRBJ1-5,many,TRBV19,TGTGCCAGTAGACCCGACCCTTATAGCAATCAGCCCCAGCATTTT,CASRPDPYSNQPQHF
.,TRBJ1-1,.,TRBV9,TGTGCCAGCAGCGTAGTAGGGGACCCCGCCACTGAAGCTTTCTTT,CASSVVGDPATEAFF
.,TRBJ2-5,many,TRBV7-3,TGTGCCAGCAGCTCTGGCCCAGGGTTAGAGACCCAGTACTTC,CASSSGPGLETQYF
.,TRBJ2-7,few,TRBV4-1,TGCGCCAGCAGTGAATCGGACCAGGCCCTCGAGCAGTACTTC,CASSESDQALEQYF
.,TRBJ1-2,.,TRBV29-1,TGCAGCGTTGAGGGCACAGGCGACTATGGCTACACCTTC,CSVEGTGDYGYTF
.,TRBJ2-7,few,TRBV7-2,TGTGCCAGCAGCTTAGCCCCATCCCTTTACGAGCAGTACTTC,CASSLAPSLYEQYF
.,TRBJ2-2,.,TRBV10-1,TGCGCCAGCAGTGAGCAGGCGGTCGGCCTCTACACCGGGGAGCTGTTTTTT,CASSEQAVGLYTGELFF
TRBD1,TRBJ1-1,.,TRBV7-2,TGTGCCAGCAGCTTTTGGGAAGGGGGCGTGGACACTGAAGCTTTCTTT,CASSFWEGGVDTEAFF
.,TRBJ1-1,few,TRBV2,TGTGCCAGCAGCTCCCCCCGGGCGGGGCACACTGAAGCTTTCTTT,CASSSPRAGHTEAFF
.,TRBJ2-7,.,TRBV9,TGTGCCAGCAGCGCAAGGTCCGGGGAGCAGTACTTC,CASSARSGEQYF
.,TRBJ1-6,.,TRBV2,TGTGCCAGCTCACCACCGGGCACCCAACGAGGTTCACCCCTCCACTTT,CASSPPGTQRGSPLHF
.,TRBJ1-3,.,TRBV12-3/TRBV12-4,TGTGCCAGCAGTTTTGGGGTGGACACCATATATTTT,CASSFGVDTIYF
.,TRBJ1-1,few,TRBV12-3/TRBV12-4,TGTGCCAGCAGTCTAGACTCAGTTTACACTGAAGCTTTCTTT,CASSLDSVYTEAFF
TRBD1,TRBJ1-5,few,TRBV20-1,TGCAGTGCTAGAGAAGCCAGGGGGGAGAATCAGCCCCAGCATTTT,CSAREARGENQPQHF
.,TRBJ2-5,many,TRBV10-3,TGTGCCATCAGTGAGTATCCGGAGCGAGAGACCCAGTACTTC,CAISEYPERETQYF
.,TRBJ2-5,.,TRBV7-2,TGTGCCAGCAGCTTAGTTAGCAGAGGGTTGTTACAAGAGACCCAGTACTTC,CASSLVSRGLLQETQYF
.,TRBJ1-5,many,TRBV20-1,TGCAGTGTCACCGAAGGGAGCAATCAGCCCCAGCATTTT,CSVTEGSNQPQHF
TRBD1,TRBJ2-7,.,TRBV20-1,TGCAGTGCCCCAAGGACAGGGATGGGCGAGCAGTACTTC,CSAPRTGMGEQYF
TRBD2,TRBJ2-7,few,TRBV6-5,TGTGCCAGCAGCAGACTAGCGGGACCCTACGAGCAGTACTTC,CASSRLAGPYEQYF